This is a list of T cell receptor beta chains from one sample in a study of T cell responses to AZD1222 COVID-19 vaccine. The table came from immunoSEQ multiplex PCR; TCRdb's copy has only in-frame clones and leaves some out. Of about 140,000 clones listed, around nine tenths are singletons. Specimen: peripheral blood, collected 28 days after the second AZD1222 dose. All receptors come from an adult who received the AZD1222 COVID-19 vaccine. CDR3s include the opening cysteine and the closing phenylalanine or tryptophan. Each record gives: clone size, J gene, V gene, D gene, CDR3 protein, CDR3 DNA. The D gene is left open where the match is weak. The size of a clone is reported for some rows only, either as once, few or many, or as a class for expanded clones.

clone size: NA
J gene: TRBJ2-5
V gene: TRBV28
D gene: NA
CDR3 protein: CASSELGGDQETQYF
CDR3 DNA: TGTGCCAGCAGTGAGCTTGGGGGTGACCAAGAGACCCAGTACTTC

clone size: NA
J gene: TRBJ1-5
V gene: TRBV28
D gene: NA
CDR3 protein: CASSSQTVLDQPQHF
CDR3 DNA: TGTGCCAGCAGTTCCCAGACAGTTTTAGATCAGCCCCAGCATTTT

clone size: NA
J gene: TRBJ2-7
V gene: TRBV6-5
D gene: NA
CDR3 protein: CASTRGGSGDEQYF
CDR3 DNA: TGTGCCAGCACCAGGGGCGGCTCTGGGGACGAGCAGTACTTC

clone size: NA
J gene: TRBJ2-2
V gene: TRBV4-1
D gene: NA
CDR3 protein: CASSQKGWGELFF
CDR3 DNA: TGCGCCAGCAGCCAAAAGGGGTGGGGGGAGCTGTTTTTT

clone size: NA
J gene: TRBJ1-1
V gene: TRBV7-8
D gene: NA
CDR3 protein: CASSSTAHDTEAFF
CDR3 DNA: TGTGCCAGCAGCTCGACGGCGCATGACACTGAAGCTTTCTTT

clone size: NA
J gene: TRBJ2-1
V gene: TRBV28
D gene: NA
CDR3 protein: CASSSRFDEQFF
CDR3 DNA: TGTGCCAGCAGTTCCCGGTTCGATGAGCAGTTCTTC

clone size: NA
J gene: TRBJ1-6
V gene: TRBV5-1
D gene: TRBD1
CDR3 protein: CASSLALTTGFGNSPLHF
CDR3 DNA: TGCGCCAGCAGCTTGGCCCTTACGACAGGGTTCGGTAATTCACCCCTCCACTTT

clone size: NA
J gene: TRBJ2-5
V gene: TRBV19
D gene: NA
CDR3 protein: CASSIQGFGETQYF
CDR3 DNA: TGTGCCAGTAGTATACAGGGATTTGGAGAGACCCAGTACTTC

clone size: NA
J gene: TRBJ2-1
V gene: TRBV19
D gene: NA
CDR3 protein: CASSIGGKRLGNEQFF
CDR3 DNA: TGTGCCAGTAGTATAGGGGGCAAACGGCTTGGGAATGAGCAGTTCTTC

clone size: once
J gene: TRBJ1-2
V gene: TRBV24-1
D gene: NA
CDR3 protein: CATSDAPGGYTF
CDR3 DNA: TGTGCCACCAGTGATGCCCCGGGTGGCTACACCTTC

clone size: NA
J gene: TRBJ2-1
V gene: TRBV27
D gene: NA
CDR3 protein: CASSPGESYNEQFF
CDR3 DNA: TGTGCCAGCAGCCCCGGGGAGTCCTACAATGAGCAGTTCTTC

clone size: NA
J gene: TRBJ1-4
V gene: TRBV27
D gene: NA
CDR3 protein: CASSRGEKLFF
CDR3 DNA: TGTGCCAGCAGTAGAGGTGAAAAACTGTTTTTT

clone size: few
J gene: TRBJ1-1
V gene: TRBV5-4
D gene: NA
CDR3 protein: CASRGLRTEAFF
CDR3 DNA: TGTGCCAGCAGGGGGCTGAGAACTGAAGCTTTCTTT

clone size: NA
J gene: TRBJ1-2
V gene: TRBV28
D gene: NA
CDR3 protein: CASSPRGQNNYGYTF
CDR3 DNA: TGTGCCAGCAGTCCGCGAGGACAGAATAACTATGGCTACACCTTC

clone size: NA
J gene: TRBJ1-4
V gene: TRBV6-5
D gene: NA
CDR3 protein: CASRENRGSNEKLFF
CDR3 DNA: TGTGCCAGCAGAGAGAACCGGGGGTCTAATGAAAAACTGTTTTTT

clone size: once
J gene: TRBJ1-3
V gene: TRBV7-2
D gene: NA
CDR3 protein: CASSPWGGRSSGNTIYF
CDR3 DNA: TGTGCCAGCAGCCCTTGGGGTGGTCGGAGCTCTGGAAACACCATATATTTT

clone size: NA
J gene: TRBJ2-3
V gene: TRBV29-1
D gene: NA
CDR3 protein: CSGTRDATDTQYF
CDR3 DNA: TGCAGCGGTACAAGGGACGCTACAGATACGCAGTATTTT

clone size: NA
J gene: TRBJ2-2
V gene: TRBV18
D gene: NA
CDR3 protein: CASSPPTTGELFF
CDR3 DNA: TGTGCCAGCTCACCACCGACCACCGGGGAGCTGTTTTTT

clone size: NA
J gene: TRBJ2-7
V gene: TRBV28
D gene: NA
CDR3 protein: CASSPTSTYEQYF
CDR3 DNA: TGTGCCAGCAGTCCCACCTCAACCTACGAGCAGTACTTC

clone size: NA
J gene: TRBJ2-7
V gene: TRBV5-1
D gene: NA
CDR3 protein: CASTLAGWDYEQYF
CDR3 DNA: TGCGCCAGCACCCTCGCCGGGTGGGACTACGAGCAGTACTTC

clone size: NA
J gene: TRBJ1-2
V gene: TRBV28
D gene: TRBD1
CDR3 protein: CASSLSSPGGHGYTF
CDR3 DNA: TGTGCCAGCAGTTTATCCTCCCCAGGGGGGCATGGCTACACCTTC

clone size: NA
J gene: TRBJ1-3
V gene: TRBV19
D gene: NA
CDR3 protein: CASGRAGQEGSGNTIYF
CDR3 DNA: TGTGCCTCCGGCAGGGCAGGCCAGGAGGGCTCTGGAAACACCATATATTTT